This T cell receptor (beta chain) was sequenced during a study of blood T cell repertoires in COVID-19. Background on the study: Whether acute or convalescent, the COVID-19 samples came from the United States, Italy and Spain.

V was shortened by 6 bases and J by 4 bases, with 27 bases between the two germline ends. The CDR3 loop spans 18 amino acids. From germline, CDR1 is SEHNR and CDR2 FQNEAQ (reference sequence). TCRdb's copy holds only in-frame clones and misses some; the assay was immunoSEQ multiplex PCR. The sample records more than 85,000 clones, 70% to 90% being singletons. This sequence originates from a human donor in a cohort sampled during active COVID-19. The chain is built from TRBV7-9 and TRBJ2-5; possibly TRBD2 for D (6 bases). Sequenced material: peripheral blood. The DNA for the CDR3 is TGTGCCAGCAGTCCCCCCGTCGGAGGGAAGGGATTGGCAGAGACCCAGTACTTC. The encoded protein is CASSPPVGGKGLAETQYF.